This T cell receptor beta chain was recovered during a study of shared clonotypes between healthy human individuals. Study findings and constraints: Non-shared clonotypes displayed generation probabilities falling below those of clonotypes present in all four donors. Memory subsets had estimated richness that was generally smaller than that of naive subsets.

Generated by immunoSEQ multiplex PCR, the TCRdb table keeps only in-frame clones and is missing some. The sample yields roughly 2.5 million clones, around 94% seen once. A note on this clone: Its specificity is not known.

Trimming at V came to 1 base and at J to 5 bases, leaving 4 bases not matched to a gene. Germline-derived CDR1 and CDR2 are MGHRA and YSYEKL. The CDR3 is made up of 15 amino acids. The source material was naive CD4+ T cells sorted from blood. Subset specified: CD45RA+ positively selected. The chain combines TRBV4-1 with TRBJ2-3, with 9 bases lining up with TRBD2. The sequence derives from a man younger than 30 in good health. CDR3: CASSQGRGGLDTQYF. In nucleotides, the CDR3 is TGCGCCAGCAGCCAAGGGCGGGGGGGCCTAGATACGCAGTATTTT.